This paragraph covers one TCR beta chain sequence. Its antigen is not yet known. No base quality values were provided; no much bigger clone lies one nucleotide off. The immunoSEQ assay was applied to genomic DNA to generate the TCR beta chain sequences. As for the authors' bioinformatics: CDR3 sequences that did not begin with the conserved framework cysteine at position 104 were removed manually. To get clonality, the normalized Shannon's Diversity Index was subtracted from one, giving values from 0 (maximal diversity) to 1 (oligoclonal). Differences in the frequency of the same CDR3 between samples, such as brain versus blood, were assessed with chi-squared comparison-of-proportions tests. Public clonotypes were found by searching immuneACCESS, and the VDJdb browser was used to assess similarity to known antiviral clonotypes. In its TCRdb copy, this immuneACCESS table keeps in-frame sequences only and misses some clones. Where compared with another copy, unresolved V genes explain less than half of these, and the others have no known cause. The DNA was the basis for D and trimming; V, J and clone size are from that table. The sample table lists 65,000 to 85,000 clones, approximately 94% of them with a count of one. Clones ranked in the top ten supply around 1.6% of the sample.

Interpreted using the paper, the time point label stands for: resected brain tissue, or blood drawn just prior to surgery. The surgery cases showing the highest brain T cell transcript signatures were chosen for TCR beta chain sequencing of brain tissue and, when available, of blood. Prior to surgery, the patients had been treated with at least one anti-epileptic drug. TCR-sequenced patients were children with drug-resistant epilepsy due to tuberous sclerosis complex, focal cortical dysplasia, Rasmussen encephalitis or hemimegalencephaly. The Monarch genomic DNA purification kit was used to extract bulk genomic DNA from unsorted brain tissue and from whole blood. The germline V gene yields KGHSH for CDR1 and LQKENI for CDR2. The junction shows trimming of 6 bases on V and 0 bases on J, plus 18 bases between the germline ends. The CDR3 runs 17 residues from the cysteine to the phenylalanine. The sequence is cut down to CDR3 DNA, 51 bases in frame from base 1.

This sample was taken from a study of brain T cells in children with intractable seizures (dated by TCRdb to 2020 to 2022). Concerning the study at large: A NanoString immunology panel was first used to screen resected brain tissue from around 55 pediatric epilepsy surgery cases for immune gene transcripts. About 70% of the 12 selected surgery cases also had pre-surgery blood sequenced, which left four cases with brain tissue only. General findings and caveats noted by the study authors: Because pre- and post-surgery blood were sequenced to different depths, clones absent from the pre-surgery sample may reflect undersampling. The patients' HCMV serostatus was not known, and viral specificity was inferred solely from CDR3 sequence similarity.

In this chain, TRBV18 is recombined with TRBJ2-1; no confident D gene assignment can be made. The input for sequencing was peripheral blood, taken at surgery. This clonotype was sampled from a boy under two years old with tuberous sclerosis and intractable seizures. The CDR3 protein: CASSPLRLRSSYNEQFF. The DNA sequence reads TGTGCCAGCTCCCCTCTCCGGTTACGAAGCTCCTACAATGAGCAGTTCTTC.